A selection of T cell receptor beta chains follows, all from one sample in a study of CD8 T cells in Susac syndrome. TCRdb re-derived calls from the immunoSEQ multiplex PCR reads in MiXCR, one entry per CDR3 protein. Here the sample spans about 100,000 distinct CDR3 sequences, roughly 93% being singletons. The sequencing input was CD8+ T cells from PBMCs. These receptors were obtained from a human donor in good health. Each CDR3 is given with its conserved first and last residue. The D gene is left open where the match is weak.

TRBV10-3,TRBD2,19,CAISGGLAGGHRFADTQYF
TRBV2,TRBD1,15,CASSEGTGWDDEQYF
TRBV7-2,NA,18,CASSDPWRGRQEQETQYF
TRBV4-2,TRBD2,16,CASSQEETSGVWAQYF
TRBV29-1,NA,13,CSVDPDLNTEAFF
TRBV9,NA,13,CASSDRDHHEQYF
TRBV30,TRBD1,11,CAWQGAHEQYF
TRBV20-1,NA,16,CSARDAGGNSGNTIYF
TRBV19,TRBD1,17,CASSIKSGQGSNQPQHF
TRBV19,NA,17,CASQLVGDSSSNQPQHF
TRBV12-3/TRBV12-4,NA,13,CASSFGEYNEQFF
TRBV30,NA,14,CAWSIGTYGNTIYF
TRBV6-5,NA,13,CASRLLGVLEAFF
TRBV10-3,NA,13,CAINREGSYEQYF
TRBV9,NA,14,CASSPTSSLDEQFF
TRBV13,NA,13,CASSLGGNRGYTF
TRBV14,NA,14,CASSRTSRDYGYTF
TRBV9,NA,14,CASSPPTVHTEAFF
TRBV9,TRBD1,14,CASSVGQGNTEAFF
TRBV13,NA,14,CASSFRGAGTEAFF
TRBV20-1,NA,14,CSARDLEINTEAFF
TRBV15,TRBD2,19,CATSRDLRMVAGSTDTQYF
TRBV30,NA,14,CAWSVEGGQETQYF
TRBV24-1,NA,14,CATSDPPAEPTQYF
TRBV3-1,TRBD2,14,CASSLLSGYNEQFF
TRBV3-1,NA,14,CASSLGRDAIGYTF
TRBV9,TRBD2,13,CASSGGGADTQYF
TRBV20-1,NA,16,CSARVRGPSSYNEQFF
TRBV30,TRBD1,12,CAWSAGTGRQYF
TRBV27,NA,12,CASSHGHYGYTF
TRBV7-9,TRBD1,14,CASSFGDSQETQYF
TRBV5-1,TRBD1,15,CASSEGTGSSYEQYF
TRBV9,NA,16,CASSVVVDALGNEQFF
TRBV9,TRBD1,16,CASTPGQGVTGDGYTF
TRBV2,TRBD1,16,CASRWTGESYNSPLHF
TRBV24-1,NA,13,CATSEPGTDTQYF
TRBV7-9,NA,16,CASSLAGSPANYGYTF